Each of the 17 T cell receptor beta chains below was sequenced from the same sample in a study of T-cell reconstitution after alpha-beta-depleted transplantation in children. Using unique molecular identifiers, the investigators prepared the TCRbeta library. TCRdb processed the PCR reads anew with MiXCR; each CDR3 protein has one entry. Of 550,000 to 800,000 distinct CDR3 sequences in the sample, around 13% are singletons; the top ten hold 0.79%. The source was PBMCs, collected before TCRalphabeta/CD19-depleted stem cell transplant. The receptors derive from a girl between 2 and 10 years old with congenital amegakaryocytic thrombocytopenia, due to receive a stem cell transplant.

This clonotype has at least ten counts. V usage is TRBV4-1 and J usage is TRBJ2-1; TRBD2 aligns across 11 bases. V was pared by 1 base and J by 5 bases, with 1 base of the junction left unmatched. CDR1 is MGHRA, CDR2 YSYEKL, per germline. This CDR3 region has 15 residues. CDR3 nucleotide sequence: TGCGCCAGCAGCCAAGTACTAGCGGGAGACAATGAGCAGTTCTTC. It codes for CASSQVLAGDNEQFF.

This clonotype turned up a few times. The chain links TRBV5-1 to TRBJ2-5; unclear D gene. Germline lookup yields CDR1 SGHRS and CDR2 YFSETQ. Trimming left V 1 base short and J 2 bases short, with 12 bases between. The CDR3 has 15 residues. CDR3: CASSLYGQVQETQYF. For the CDR3, the DNA is TGCGCCAGCAGCTTGTACGGGCAGGTGCAAGAGACCCAGTACTTC.

DNA of the CDR3: TGCAGTGCTAGAGTAAGGTACAGGGGCACCGGTATCAGCAATCAGCCCCAGCATTTT. Its protein is CSARVRYRGTGISNQPQHF. The chain recombines TRBV20-1 with TRBJ1-5, with 7 bases fitting TRBD1. V shed 1 base, J shed 1 base, and the junction held 16 bases outside the gene matches. The CDR3 spans 19 residues. Germline assignment: CDR1 DFQATT and CDR2 SNEGSKA (reference sequence).

The chain links TRBV7-9 to TRBJ2-7, with a tentative D call TRBD1 (6 bases). Germline loops: CDR1 SEHNR, CDR2 FQNEAQ (reference sequence). Trimming removed 5 bases at V and 5 bases at J, with 10 bases between. CDR3 length: 12 amino acids. As DNA, the CDR3 is TGTGCCAGCAGCCGACAGGAGAACGAGCAGTACTTC. Encoded protein: CASSRQENEQYF.

This clonotype was counted a few times. V and J are TRBV9 and TRBJ2-7, with D uncertain. The CDR3 has 15 residues. Trimming stripped 0 bases from V and 0 bases from J, with 10 bases between. Looked up from germline, CDR1 is SGDLS and CDR2 is YYNGEE. The CDR3 DNA follows: TGTGCCAGCAGCGTAGACCCAGGCCTCTCCTACGAGCAGTACTTC. Translated, it gives CASSVDPGLSYEQYF. Supplemented by reference TRBV9 and TRBJ2-7, the full variable domain reads DSGVTQTPKHLITATGQRVTLRCSPRSGDLSVYWYQQSLDQGLQFLIQYYNGEERAKGNILERFSAQQFPDLHSELNLSSLELGDSALYFCASSVDPGLSYEQYFGPGTRLTVT.

The sample holds a few counts of this clonotype. The chain uses TRBV7-8 and TRBJ1-6; D is undetermined. The germline gives CDR1 SGHVS, CDR2 FQNEAQ. Trimming stripped 1 base from V and 3 bases from J, with 19 bases between. This CDR3 has 19 residues. The CDR3 sequence is CASSLVGDGPRFYNSPLHF. CDR3 in DNA: TGTGCCAGCAGCTTAGTTGGGGATGGACCACGCTTCTATAATTCACCCCTCCACTTT.

On this clonotype itself: A read error is likely, as this CDR3 ends without the conserved phenylalanine or tryptophan. The V gene is TRBV27, the J gene TRBJ2-7; D may be TRBD1 (7 bases). CDR1 is MNHEY, CDR2 SMNVEV, per germline (reference sequence). The CDR3 has 17 residues. Trimming pared 3 bases from V and 1 base from J, leaving 19 bases between. The CDR3 DNA follows: TGTGCCAGCAGTTTTAACAGGGGAGACGGAGGGTCCTACGAGCAGTACATC. Protein sequence: CASSFNRGDGGSYEQYI.

This clonotype was counted only a few times. At one end the junction does not follow the germline gene, possibly because of a read error. The rearrangement uses TRBV7-9 and TRBJ1-1; a weak D match, TRBD1 (6 bases). CDR1 is SEHNR, CDR2 FQNEAQ, per germline (reference sequence). The CDR3 has 20 residues. The chain's CDR3 is CASTLARALKGGIMNTEAFF. CDR3 in DNA: TGTGCCAGCACCTTAGCCCGGGCCTTAAAAGGGGGGATTATGAACACTGAAGCTTTCTTT.

This clonotype was recorded at least ten times. The chain has TRBV11-2 and TRBJ1-4; no clear D gene. CDR3 length: 14 amino acids. Germline V gene lookup returns CDR1 SGHAT and CDR2 FQNNGV. V was pared by 2 bases and J by 0 bases, with 4 bases between. CDR3: CASSLLATNEKLFF. CDR3 DNA: TGTGCCAGCAGCTTATTGGCAACTAATGAAAAACTGTTTTTT.

This clonotype has at least ten counts. The chain recombines TRBV27 with TRBJ1-1; TRBD1 matches 7 bases. With V trimmed by 3 bases and J by 4 bases, 5 bases remained unmatched. Germline assignment: CDR1 MNHEY and CDR2 SMNVEV (reference sequence). The CDR3 extends over 14 amino acids. The CDR3, as DNA: TGTGCCAGCAGTTTCAGGGGGACGGGCACTGAAGCTTTCTTT. This encodes CASSFRGTGTEAFF.

This chain joins TRBV14 and TRBJ2-1; 7 bases agree with TRBD2. CDR1 and CDR2 from the germline V gene are SGHDN and FVKESK. There are 19 residues in the CDR3. With 1 base clipped from V and 4 bases from J, the junction kept 16 bases outside the gene matches. CDR3: CASSQGKGSGGSYYNEQFF. Written as DNA, the CDR3 is TGTGCCAGCAGCCAAGGCAAGGGCAGTGGCGGGAGCTATTACAATGAGCAGTTCTTC.

This chain connects TRBV29-1 to TRBJ2-1; D assignment may be TRBD1 or TRBD2 (5 bases each). The CDR3 is 13 amino acids. Germline lookup yields CDR1 SQVTM and CDR2 ANQGSEA. The V gene lost 5 bases and the J gene lost 3 bases, with 11 bases spanning the gap. CDR3 nucleotide sequence: TGCAGCGTTCTGGGGGATAACTACAATGAGCAGTTCTTC. Residues: CSVLGDNYNEQFF.

This clonotype was recorded at least ten times. The chain has TRBV5-1 and TRBJ1-6; 7 bases align to TRBD1. Germline assignment: CDR1 SGHRS and CDR2 YFSETQ. V shed 3 bases and J 10 bases; nucleotides not matched to a gene: 7. The CDR3 loop spans 14 amino acids. The CDR3 sequence is CASSYQQGHSPLHF. DNA of the CDR3: TGCGCCAGCAGCTACCAACAGGGGCACTCACCCCTCCACTTT.

This chain connects TRBV13 to TRBJ2-6; D uncertain. Germline CDR1 reads PRHDT; CDR2 reads FYEKMQ (reference sequence). The CDR3 runs to 15 residues. V was pared by 1 base and J by 2 bases, with 6 bases between. In DNA form, the CDR3 reads TGTGCCAGCAGCTTAGTAAGGACTGGGGCCAACGTCCTGACTTTC. This sequence encodes CASSLVRTGANVLTF.

V gene TRBV3-1 combines with J gene TRBJ2-1; D is possibly TRBD2 (5 bases). The CDR3 has 15 amino acids. Trimming left V 5 bases short and J 7 bases short, with 18 bases between. In germline, CDR1 is LGHDT, CDR2 YNNKEL (reference sequence). CDR3 sequence: CASSGDLARRNEQFF. Written as DNA, the CDR3 is TGTGCCAGCAGCGGGGATCTAGCTAGGAGGAATGAGCAGTTCTTC.

This clonotype has at least ten counts. The genes are TRBV28 and TRBJ1-2; D is uncertain. The ends were cut back, 3 bases at V and 6 bases at J, with 8 bases in the middle. Per germline, CDR1 MDHEN and CDR2 SYDVKM. The CDR3 spans 12 residues. CDR3 coding DNA: TGTGCCAGCAGTTTGCGGGCGGATGGCTACACCTTC. As protein: CASSLRADGYTF.

As regards this clonotype: Just one base apart from a much larger clone, this may be a read error. The V and J genes are TRBV5-1 and TRBJ1-2; D not certain. There are 13 residues in the CDR3. Germline V gene sequence: CDR1 SGHRS, CDR2 YFSETQ. The CDR3 spells CVSSLTALRGYTF. As DNA, the CDR3 is TGCGTCAGCAGCTTAACGGCCCTTCGTGGCTACACCTTC.